The clone carrying this TCR beta chain has a single count. The protocol was immunoSEQ multiplex PCR, while the TCRdb copy is restricted to in-frame clones and leaves out a portion. The sample lists around 150,000 clones, approximately 87% occurring once. CDR1 LGHDT and CDR2 YNNKEL come from the germline V gene (reference sequence). Trimming took off 4 bases at V and 5 bases at J, with 14 bases between the two ends. There are 14 residues in the CDR3. The data stem from a study of blood T cell repertoires in COVID-19. The sequencing sample was made of peripheral blood. This rearrangement joins TRBV3-1 (or the pseudogene TRBV3-2) to TRBJ2-5; a weak D match, TRBD1 (6 bases). The clonotype comes from a woman between 70 and 85 years old with COVID-19, enrolled during active disease. The CDR3 DNA is TGTGCCAGCAGCCCGTCAACTAGGGGGGAGACCCAGTACTTC. It translates to CASSPSTRGETQYF.